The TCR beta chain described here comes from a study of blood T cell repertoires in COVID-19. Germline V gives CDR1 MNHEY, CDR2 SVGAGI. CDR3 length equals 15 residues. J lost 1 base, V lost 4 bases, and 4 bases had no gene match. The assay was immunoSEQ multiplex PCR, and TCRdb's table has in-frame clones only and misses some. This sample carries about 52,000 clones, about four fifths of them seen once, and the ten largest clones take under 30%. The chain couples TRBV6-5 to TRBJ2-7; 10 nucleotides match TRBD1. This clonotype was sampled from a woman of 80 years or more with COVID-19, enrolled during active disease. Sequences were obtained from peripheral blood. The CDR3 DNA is TGTGCCAGCAGTTTCCGGGACAGGGGTTCCTACGAGCAGTACTTC. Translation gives CASSFRDRGSYEQYF.